This entry lists 20 T cell receptor beta chains sequenced from one sample in a study of blood T cell repertoires in COVID-19 (TCRdb year 2020). Library prep was done by the immunoSEQ multiplex PCR assay. TCRdb limited this immuneACCESS table to in-frame rearrangements with V and J called. A share of clones is missing; checked studies link under half to unresolved V genes, and the rest is unexplained. In this sample the table shows more than 400,000 clones, about 90% of which occur a single time. Less than 0.75% of the sample is held by the ten biggest clonotypes. Sequences were obtained from PBMCs or T cells enriched from blood (not recorded which). The receptors originated from a man aged 18 to 30 who had recovered from COVID-19.

This clone was counted a single time. Other DNA sequences from this sample encode an identical CDR3 as well. J is TRBJ2-2 and V is TRBV5-5; the match to TRBD1 covers 7 bases. This CDR3 has 16 amino acids. V trimming: 1 base; J trimming: 0 bases; junction bases outside the gene matches: 3. CDR1 is SGHKS and CDR2 is YYEKEE in the germline V gene (reference sequence). The DNA for the CDR3 is TGTGCCAGCAGCTTGCGCGACAGGGCGAACACCGGGGAGCTGTTTTTT. Translating it yields CASSLRDRANTGELFF.

The table lists this clone with a few counts. The rearrangement uses TRBV28 and TRBJ1-4; 9 positions agree with TRBD1. Germline values: CDR1 MDHEN, CDR2 SYDVKM. V trimming: 2 bases; J trimming: 10 bases; junction bases outside the gene matches: 8. This CDR3 has 15 amino acids. The CDR3: CASSLAGTGRLKLFF. CDR3 sequence (DNA): TGTGCCAGCAGTTTAGCGGGGACAGGGCGCCTAAAACTGTTTTTT.

This chain links TRBV7-9 with TRBJ2-3; 7 positions agree with TRBD2. The CDR3 is made up of 15 amino acids. Germline CDR1 reads SEHNR; CDR2 reads FQNEAQ (reference sequence). The V and J ends lost 5 bases and 2 bases, in that order; junction bases with no gene match: 7. CDR3 residues: CASSPWTSNTDTQYF. The CDR3 region has the DNA TGTGCCAGCAGCCCTTGGACTAGTAACACAGATACGCAGTATTTT.

The chain carries TRBV5-4 and TRBJ2-5; 10 positions match TRBD2. CDR1 and CDR2 from the germline V gene are SGHNT and YYREEE (reference sequence). V shed 2 bases, J shed 3 bases, and the junction held 7 bases outside the gene matches. The CDR3 covers 16 residues. The CDR3 region is CASSLPGTSVKETQYF. The CDR3 DNA is TGTGCCAGCAGCTTACCCGGGACTAGCGTCAAAGAGACCCAGTACTTC.

The chain employs TRBV11-2 and TRBJ1-6; no definite D call. The germline V gene has CDR1 SGHAT and CDR2 FQNNGV. V was trimmed by 7 bases and J by 8 bases, leaving 15 bases between them. This CDR3 is 14 amino acids long. CDR3 bases: TGTGCCAGCACCCGGAGAGGCGTAGATTCACCCCTCCACTTT. It encodes CASTRRGVDSPLHF.

The sample holds one count of this clone. The chain is built from TRBV7-9 and TRBJ2-1, with 8 bases lining up with TRBD2. The CDR3 consists of 14 residues. Trimming removed 3 bases from V and 6 bases from J; junction bases left unmatched: 4. The germline gives CDR1 SEHNR, CDR2 FQNEAQ (reference sequence). DNA for the CDR3: TGTGCCAGCAGCTTCCCCCTAGCGGGCAATGAGCAGTTCTTC. Amino acids: CASSFPLAGNEQFF.

The chain recombines TRBV2 with TRBJ1-1; TRBD1 might be the D (5 bases). V dropped 4 bases and J dropped 6 bases, with 12 bases sitting between them. CDR1 and CDR2 (germline): SNHLY, FYNNEI. The CDR3 covers 13 residues. CDR3 nucleotide sequence: TGTGCCAGCAGTGTGGGGCGTAACCCTGAAGCTTTCTTT. Translation: CASSVGRNPEAFF.

This clone was recorded only once. The chain recombines TRBV5-6 with TRBJ2-5; D ambiguous. The CDR3 loop spans 13 amino acids. Per the germline V gene, CDR1 is SGHDT and CDR2 is YYEEEE. Trimming took off 3 bases at V and 5 bases at J, with 11 bases between the two ends. The CDR3 nucleotides are TGTGCCAGCAGCTATGGGCCCCTTGAGACCCAGTACTTC. As protein: CASSYGPLETQYF.

The chain has TRBV30 and TRBJ1-4, with a possible D match to TRBD1 (5 bases). V lost 2 bases and J lost 8, with 21 bases in between. Germline V CDR1 and CDR2: GTSNPN, SVGIG (reference sequence). The CDR3 runs 16 residues. For the CDR3, the DNA is TGTGCCTGGAGTCCAACCTCAGGGCGCCTTAGCGAAAAACTGTTTTTT. Amino acids: CAWSPTSGRLSEKLFF.

The CDR3 spells CASSLGSSNQPQHF. CDR3 bases: TGTGCCAGCAGTTTGGGCAGCAGCAATCAGCCCCAGCATTTT. The chain carries TRBV28 and TRBJ1-5; no clear D. Germline-derived CDR1 and CDR2 are MDHEN and SYDVKM. V was trimmed by 3 bases and J by 1 base, leaving 7 bases between them. CDR3 size: 14 residues.

V and J are TRBV27 and TRBJ1-1; D is ambiguous. Deletions cut 10 bases from V and 8 bases from J, with 17 bases between. The germline V gene has CDR1 MNHEY and CDR2 SMNVEV (reference sequence). The CDR3 has 12 amino acids. The CDR3 loop reads CATAGPLTEAFF. The CDR3 DNA reads TGTGCCACCGCGGGTCCTCTGACCGAAGCTTTCTTT.

The rearrangement links TRBV2 to TRBJ2-7; 11 bases line up with TRBD2. This CDR3 contains 15 residues. The germline gives CDR1 SNHLY, CDR2 FYNNEI. After removal of 4 bases from V and 7 bases from J, the junction contained 9 bases not matched to a gene. The CDR3 sequence is CASSGELAGVREQYF. CDR3 sequence (DNA): TGTGCCAGCAGTGGGGAACTAGCGGGAGTAAGGGAGCAGTACTTC.

This chain uses TRBV2 with TRBJ2-6; maybe TRBD1 (5 bases). Deletions cut 2 bases from V and 1 base from J, with 6 bases between. Germline V CDR1 and CDR2: SNHLY, FYNNEI. The CDR3 runs 15 residues. The CDR3 DNA reads as TGTGCCAGCAGTGAACAGGGATCTGGGGCCAACGTCCTGACTTTC. Its protein product is CASSEQGSGANVLTF.

The CDR3 is CASSLRPGGTEAFF. The CDR3 nucleotides are TGTGCCAGCAGTTTACGGCCAGGGGGCACTGAAGCTTTCTTT. J is TRBJ1-1 and V is TRBV27; TRBD1 agrees at 7 bases. The J segment lost 4 bases and the V segment lost 2 bases, leaving 4 bases of the junction unmatched. This CDR3 comprises 14 residues. Per the germline V gene, CDR1 is MNHEY and CDR2 is SMNVEV (reference sequence).

This clone occurred many times. This chain connects TRBV24-1 to TRBJ1-6, with a weak D call TRBD1 (6 bases). Trimming pared 1 base from V and 6 bases from J, leaving 18 bases between. Germline V gene sequence: CDR1 KGHDR, CDR2 SFDVKD. This CDR3 spans 18 amino acids. CDR3 amino acids: CATSDFATGLRSNSPLHF. The CDR3 DNA reads as TGTGCCACCAGTGATTTCGCGACAGGCTTGAGGTCTAATTCACCCCTCCACTTT.

This clone has a handful of counts. J is TRBJ2-2 and V is TRBV18; 12 bases agree with TRBD1. The CDR3 covers 15 residues. V lost 2 bases to trimming and J lost 9 bases; unmatched junction nucleotides: 4. Looked up from germline, CDR1 is KGHSH and CDR2 is LQKENI. The chain's CDR3 is CASSPSGTGGRELFF. The CDR3 DNA sequence: TGTGCCAGCTCACCATCCGGGACAGGGGGCCGGGAGCTGTTTTTT.

The chain links TRBV5-4 to TRBJ2-3; 8 bases align to TRBD2. The J segment lost 5 bases and the V segment lost 0 bases, leaving 8 bases of the junction unmatched. This CDR3 region has 16 residues. Germline CDR1 SGHNT, CDR2 YYREEE (reference sequence). The CDR3: CASSLEAGVLGDTQYF. The CDR3 DNA reads as TGTGCCAGCAGCTTGGAAGCGGGAGTCCTTGGAGATACGCAGTATTTT.

The rearrangement links TRBV18 to TRBJ1-4, with TRBD1 as a possible D gene (6 bases). This CDR3 comprises 14 residues. V lost 0 bases to trimming and J lost 6 bases, with 8 bases between them. The germline V gene encodes CDR1 KGHSH and CDR2 LQKENI. This chain's CDR3 is CASSPPGGYEKLFF. The CDR3 DNA follows: TGTGCCAGCTCACCACCAGGGGGTTATGAAAAACTGTTTTTT.

The gene calls are TRBV14 and TRBJ1-2; the match to TRBD1 covers 7 bases. Trimming removed 2 bases from V and 4 bases from J; junction bases left unmatched: 4. Looked up from germline, CDR1 is SGHDN and CDR2 is FVKESK. This CDR3 region has 14 residues. CDR3: CASSQSTGIYGYTF. Here the CDR3 DNA reads TGTGCCAGCAGCCAATCGACAGGGATCTATGGCTACACCTTC.

The gene calls are TRBV18 and TRBJ2-3, with TRBD2 identical over 7 bases. From germline, CDR1 is KGHSH and CDR2 LQKENI. V was clipped by 6 bases and J by 2 bases; unmatched bases: 14. The CDR3 consists of 17 residues. This CDR3 is CASSASQGRGDTDTQYF. Here the CDR3 DNA reads TGTGCCAGCTCCGCGTCGCAGGGCCGGGGGGACACAGATACGCAGTATTTT.